This TCR beta chain was profiled in a study of long-term antiretroviral therapy in people with HIV. Study at large: The immediate-ART recommendation dates to 2015, and the earliest samples predate it by about a decade.

They ran version v3.0 of the immunoSEQ assay at survey level. For each individual sample, sequencing targeted roughly 40,000-50,000 T-cell genomes. The data were produced by immunoSEQ multiplex PCR, yet TCRdb's version contains in-frame clones alone and is incomplete. Here the sample spans some 43,000 clones, around nine tenths being singletons. Germline V gene data show CDR1 as GTSNPN and CDR2 as SVGIG (reference sequence). Germline trimming cut 0 bases from V and 0 bases from J; bases unmatched to any gene: 4. CDR3 length: 16 amino acids. A word on this clone: Antigen unknown.

General study points: Dominant in the repertoire at all time points were clones expanded before ART. Post-ART, diversity grew, though it stayed under transplant donor control levels.

The genes are TRBV30 and TRBJ1-3; 8 bases map to TRBD1. The origin of this receptor is a woman aged 45 to 65 with HIV. The specimen comprised unsorted PBMCs, sampled 0.1 years before starting antiretroviral therapy. CDR3 region: CAWSVAGGFSGNTIYF. Here the CDR3 DNA reads TGTGCCTGGAGTGTAGCAGGGGGCTTCTCTGGAAACACCATATATTTT. Full variable domain (missing parts from reference TRBV30 and TRBJ1-3): SQTIHQWPATLVQPVGSPLSLECTVEGTSNPNLYWYRQAAGRGLQLLFYSVGIGQISSEVPQNLSASRPQDRQFILSSKKLLLSDSGFYLCAWSVAGGFSGNTIYFGEGSWLTVV.